The rows below give T cell receptor beta chains drawn from one sample of a study of immune cell composition in non-small cell lung cancer. Data came from immunoSEQ multiplex PCR; TCRdb stores just in-frame clones and leaves some out. The top ten hold 28% of the sample, which has around 2,300 clones, over 60% seen once. The sample taken for sequencing was non-adjacent lung tissue. The receptor set was obtained from a human donor with non-small cell lung cancer. CDR3s include the opening cysteine and the closing phenylalanine or tryptophan. The order of the fields is D gene, CDR3 length, V gene, J gene, clone size, CDR3 protein, CDR3 DNA. D genes are given only for firm matches. Where a row states a size, it is once, few, many or the class of an expanded clone; other rows omit it.

TRBD2	18	TRBV9	TRBJ2-3	few	CASSVEARASGVGGTQYF	TGTGCCAGCAGCGTAGAGGCAAGGGCTAGCGGGGTTGGAGGTACGCAGTATTTT
TRBD1	14	TRBV28	TRBJ1-4	-	CATKQGTANEKLFF	TGTGCCACAAAACAGGGGACGGCTAATGAAAAACTGTTTTTT
-	11	TRBV6-5	TRBJ1-1	-	CATIGLTEAFF	TGTGCCACAATCGGGTTGACTGAAGCTTTCTTT
TRBD1	13	TRBV4-2	TRBJ1-2	-	CASSHLEGAGYTF	TGTGCCAGCAGCCATCTGGAGGGGGCCGGCTACACCTTC
TRBD1	16	TRBV27	TRBJ1-5	-	CASSSPGTGGYQPQHF	TGTGCCAGCAGTTCACCCGGGACAGGGGGCTATCAGCCCCAGCATTTT
-	16	TRBV5-4	TRBJ2-3	-	CASSLDLQGGTDTQYF	TGTGCCAGCAGCTTGGATCTGCAGGGGGGAACAGATACGCAGTATTTT
-	15	TRBV5-8	TRBJ1-6	-	CASSAGGGHNSPLHF	TGTGCCAGCAGCGCTGGGGGGGGCCATAATTCACCCCTCCACTTT
TRBD2	14	TRBV7-2	TRBJ2-2	-	CASSLGLGDGELFF	TGTGCCAGCAGCTTGGGACTAGGGGACGGGGAGCTGTTTTTT
-	14	TRBV4-1	TRBJ1-4	-	CASSPFSGGEKLFF	TGCGCCAGCAGCCCCTTCTCTGGGGGCGAAAAACTGTTTTTT
TRBD2	16	TRBV4-2	TRBJ2-3	few	CASSQGLRGIEDTQYF	TGTGCCAGCAGCCAAGGGTTGCGGGGGATCGAAGATACGCAGTATTTT
-	13	TRBV2	TRBJ1-2	-	CASRGGGLGGYTF	TGTGCCAGCAGAGGGGGAGGGCTTGGAGGCTACACCTTC
-	16	TRBV10-3	TRBJ2-7	-	CASSTPGGQTFYEQYF	TGTGCCAGCAGCACGCCCGGGGGGCAGACATTTTACGAGCAGTACTTC
TRBD1	15	TRBV4-1	TRBJ2-7	few	CASSFGQGAINEQYF	TGCGCCAGCAGCTTCGGACAGGGGGCTATCAACGAGCAGTACTTC
-	14	TRBV5-5	TRBJ2-7	-	CASSLGPTTNEQYF	TGTGCCAGCAGCCTGGGACCGACAACGAACGAGCAGTACTTC
-	15	TRBV6-1	TRBJ1-5	-	CASSKTDYSNQPQHF	TGTGCCAGCAGCAAGACAGATTATAGCAATCAGCCCCAGCATTTT
-	13	TRBV5-4	TRBJ1-1	-	CASSVRYGTEAFF	TGTGCCAGCAGCGTGAGGTATGGGACTGAAGCTTTCTTT
-	17	TRBV4-1	TRBJ1-6	few	CASSHEMRQYANSPLHF	TGCGCCAGCAGCCACGAGATGAGACAGTACGCTAATTCACCCCTCCACTTT
-	15	TRBV27	TRBJ1-4	-	CASSLSSATNEKLFF	TGTGCCAGCAGTTTATCTTCCGCAACTAATGAAAAACTGTTTTTT
-	14	TRBV10-3	TRBJ1-5	-	CAILGLRGNQPQHF	TGTGCCATCCTAGGCCTCAGGGGCAATCAGCCCCAGCATTTT
TRBD1	13	TRBV7-9	TRBJ1-2	-	CASSLRQGRGYTF	TGTGCCAGCAGCCTCAGACAGGGGCGAGGCTACACCTTC
-	16	TRBV19	TRBJ1-6	few	CASSAPPGQPNSPLHF	TGTGCCAGTAGTGCCCCGCCGGGACAACCTAATTCACCCCTCCACTTT
-	14	TRBV11-3	TRBJ2-1	-	CASSLRGSYNEQFF	TGTGCCAGCAGCCTCCGGGGCTCCTACAATGAGCAGTTCTTC
-	14	TRBV11-2	TRBJ1-5	-	CASSSDTAHQPQHF	TGTGCCAGCAGCTCGGACACAGCGCATCAGCCCCAGCATTTT
-	13	TRBV7-9	TRBJ1-2	-	CASSLGGSGGYTF	TGCGCCAGCAGCTTGGGGGGTTCTGGTGGCTACACCTTC
TRBD1	15	TRBV28	TRBJ1-1	-	CASSLTDRVQTEAFF	TGTGCCAGCAGTTTAACGGACAGGGTTCAAACTGAAGCTTTCTTT
-	14	TRBV5-1	TRBJ1-6	-	CASSLVSGNSPLHF	TGCGCCAGCAGCTTGGTGTCAGGGAATTCACCCCTCCACTTT
TRBD1	14	TRBV29-1	TRBJ2-3	few	CSVEGYRGPDTQYF	TGCAGCGTTGAGGGGTATAGGGGGCCAGATACGCAGTATTTT
-	18	TRBV21-1	TRBJ1-6	-	CASSKGGQRPCYNSPLHF	TGTGCCAGCAGCAAAGGGGGACAGCGGCCATGCTATAATTCACCCCTCCACTTT
TRBD1	15	TRBV6-5	TRBJ2-7	-	CASRSPGQHSYEQYF	TGTGCCAGCAGATCCCCGGGACAGCACTCCTACGAGCAGTACTTC
-	16	TRBV5-5	TRBJ2-7	once	CASSLQGVPLTYEQYF	TGTGCCAGCAGCTTACAGGGTGTTCCCCTAACCTACGAGCAGTACTTC
TRBD1	15	TRBV5-1	TRBJ2-3	-	CASSGTGGNTDTQYF	TGCGCCAGCAGCGGGACAGGGGGCAACACAGATACGCAGTATTTT
-	14	TRBV9	TRBJ1-6	-	CASSVGGAESPLHF	TGTGCCAGCAGCGTTGGGGGGGCCGAGTCACCCCTCCACTTT
TRBD1	14	TRBV18	TRBJ2-4	-	CASSPTGQGYIQYF	TGTGCCAGCTCACCAACGGGACAGGGCTACATTCAGTACTTC
TRBD2	15	TRBV13	TRBJ2-3	-	CASTPGLAVTDTQYF	TGTGCCAGCACCCCGGGACTAGCGGTCACAGATACGCAGTATTTT
TRBD1	15	TRBV27	TRBJ2-2	-	CASRTLGQGTGELFF	TGTGCCAGCAGGACTCTAGGACAGGGCACCGGGGAGCTGTTTTTT
TRBD2	15	TRBV7-3	TRBJ2-5	-	CASSFSGGAYETQYF	TGTGCCAGCAGCTTTAGCGGGGGGGCATATGAGACCCAGTACTTC
TRBD2	18	TRBV27	TRBJ2-1	-	CASSGQTSGGPLYNEQFF	TGTGCCAGCAGTGGCCAAACTAGCGGGGGGCCTCTATACAATGAGCAGTTCTTC
-	14	TRBV7-9	TRBJ1-3	few	CASSSQGSGNTIYF	TGTGCCAGCAGCTCGCAGGGTTCTGGAAACACCATATATTTT
TRBD1	15	TRBV27	TRBJ1-2	-	CASSYLRGQGPGYTF	TGTGCCAGCAGTTATCTAAGGGGACAGGGCCCTGGCTACACCTTC
TRBD2	13	TRBV2	TRBJ2-7	-	CATREPEIYEQYF	TGTGCCACGCGGGAGCCGGAGATATACGAGCAGTACTTC
-	14	TRBV30	TRBJ1-4	-	CAWSSGATNEKLFF	TGTGCCTGGAGTTCGGGGGCAACTAATGAAAAACTGTTTTTT
-	12	TRBV7-3	TRBJ2-2	-	CASSSHTGELFF	TGTGCCAGCAGCTCTCACACCGGGGAGCTGTTTTTT
TRBD1	15	TRBV15	TRBJ1-2	-	CATSRVPQGARGYTF	TGTGCCACCAGCAGGGTTCCACAGGGGGCCCGGGGCTACACCTTC